Below, 11 T cell receptor beta chains from the same sample are listed, as sequenced in a study of shared clonotypes between healthy human individuals. The data were produced by immunoSEQ multiplex PCR, yet TCRdb's version contains in-frame clones alone and is incomplete. This sample has 1.5 million to 1.9 million clones, with under 99% found just once. Material: naive CD4+ T cells sorted from blood. Subset here: CD45RA+ positively selected. The receptors derive from a man aged 25-45 years in good health.

The V and J genes are TRBV4-1 and TRBJ1-1, with D maybe TRBD1 (5 bases). With 1 base removed from V and 2 bases from J, the gap between germline ends came to 20 bases. This CDR3 comprises 18 residues. CDR1 MGHRA and CDR2 YSYEKL come from the germline V gene. The CDR3 DNA reads as TGCGCCAGCAGCCAAGCCCAACTAGACGGCCAGGGAAACACTGAAGCTTTCTTT. Residues: CASSQAQLDGQGNTEAFF.

V and J are TRBV7-8 and TRBJ2-2; tentative D call: TRBD2 (6 bases). V gave up 5 bases and J gave up 0 bases, with 13 bases separating them. This CDR3 spans 16 amino acids. Looked up from germline, CDR1 is SGHVS and CDR2 is FQNEAQ. This CDR3 reads CASSPPGLANTGELFF. The CDR3 region has the DNA TGTGCCAGCAGCCCCCCGGGACTTGCGAACACCGGGGAGCTGTTTTTT.

The CDR3: CASSIRGPVTIQYF. CDR3 bases: TGTGCCAGTAGTATCAGGGGCCCCGTTACAATTCAGTACTTC. V gene TRBV19 combines with J gene TRBJ2-4; D perhaps matches TRBD1 (6 bases). V lost 3 bases, J lost 10 bases, and 16 bases lay in between. The CDR3 totals 14 residues. The germline CDR1 and CDR2 sequences are LNHDA and SQIVND (reference sequence).

The rearrangement uses TRBV9 and TRBJ2-4; no firm D call. Trimming shortened V by 0 bases and J by 1 base, and 11 bases separated the two germline ends. CDR1 and CDR2 from the germline V gene are SGDLS and YYNGEE. The length of the CDR3 is 16 residues. As DNA, the CDR3 is TGTGCCAGCAGCGTAGGAGGTCAAGGGGCCAAAAACATTCAGTACTTC. It yields the protein CASSVGGQGAKNIQYF.

V and J are TRBV19 and TRBJ1-2; 10 nucleotides match TRBD1. Germline loops: CDR1 LNHDA, CDR2 SQIVND (reference sequence). This CDR3 contains 13 residues. J was trimmed by 8 bases and V by 9 bases; bases with no gene match: 9. CDR3 in DNA: TGTGCCAGCCGCGACAGGGGGCTTCGGGGCTACACCTTC. Protein product: CASRDRGLRGYTF.

The chain couples TRBV5-1 to TRBJ1-4; D gene unclear. The CDR3 is made up of 13 amino acids. CDR1 SGHRS and CDR2 YFSETQ come from the germline V gene. Trimming shortened V by 4 bases and J by 0 bases, and 4 bases separated the two germline ends. The DNA of the CDR3 is TGCGCCAGCAGCGCCGCAACTAATGAAAAACTGTTTTTT. It yields the protein CASSAATNEKLFF.

Notes on this clone: The CDR3 carries no conserved terminal phenylalanine or tryptophan, so it likely arises from a read error. The DNA is omitted, as the CDR3 cannot be located on it reliably, and the CDR3 follows TCRdb's listing. The chain recombines TRBV30 with TRBJ2-6. The V gene's germline CDR1 is GTSNPN and CDR2 SVGIG (reference sequence). The CDR3 spans 11 amino acids, including both terminal residues. CDR3 in amino acids: CAWSVGDLLGL.

The chain couples TRBV28 to TRBJ1-5; TRBD1 is a possible D gene (5 bases). V lost 8 bases and J lost 0, with 17 bases in between. Germline CDR1 is MDHEN and CDR2 is SYDVKM. The CDR3 loop spans 16 amino acids. The CDR3 protein is CASPLTGGFSNQPQHF. CDR3 bases: TGTGCCAGCCCTCTAACGGGGGGATTTAGCAATCAGCCCCAGCATTTT.

The sample holds one count of this clone. The chain uses TRBV5-6 and TRBJ2-5; the match to TRBD2 covers 11 bases. The germline V gene encodes CDR1 SGHDT and CDR2 YYEEEE. This CDR3 contains 15 residues. V lost 3 bases to trimming and J lost 3 bases; unmatched junction nucleotides: 4. The CDR3 protein is CASSSLAGVKETQYF. Written as DNA, the CDR3 is TGTGCCAGCAGCTCACTAGCGGGAGTTAAAGAGACCCAGTACTTC.

V usage is TRBV5-1 and J usage is TRBJ2-5; the D is unclear. V was cut by 0 bases and J by 2 bases, with 5 bases left in between. Per the germline V gene, CDR1 is SGHRS and CDR2 is YFSETQ. CDR3 length: 13 residues. The CDR3 DNA is TGCGCCAGCAGCTTGGCTCCACAAGAGACCCAGTACTTC. The encoded protein is CASSLAPQETQYF.

The J gene is TRBJ1-4, the V gene TRBV12-2; TRBD1 is taken as the D call from the table, unchecked against the DNA. TRBV12-2 is shown as a pseudogene. This CDR3 contains 16 residues. CDR3 sequence: CASRHFPGQGDEKLFF. The DNA for the CDR3 is TGTGCAAGTCGCCACTTCCCGGGACAGGGGGATGAAAAACTGTTTTTT.